Listed below are T cell receptor beta chains from one sample, sequenced in a study of blood T cell repertoires in COVID-19. Libraries were prepared by immunoSEQ multiplex PCR; TCRdb keeps only in-frame clonotypes and omits some of them. The data show about 170,000 clones, approximately 90% seen once. The specimen sequenced was peripheral blood. Receptors originate from a woman in her 50s with acute or convalescent COVID-19. The CDR3 runs from the conserved cysteine through the conserved F or W. D genes are given only for firm matches. The size of a clone is reported for some rows only, either as once, few or many, or as a class for expanded clones.

>TRBV6-1|.|TRBD2|TRBJ2-7
CASSEGGTSVYEQYF
TGTGCCAGCAGCGAAGGGGGGACTAGCGTATACGAGCAGTACTTC
>TRBV7-3|.|.|TRBJ2-1
CASSLMASTNEQFF
TGTGCCAGCAGCTTAATGGCTAGCACAAATGAGCAGTTCTTC
>TRBV5-1|.|.|TRBJ2-7
CASSARGTYEQYF
TGCGCCAGCAGCGCGCGGGGCACCTACGAGCAGTACTTC
>TRBV18|once|TRBD1|TRBJ1-1
CASSSTGGASMNTEAFF
TGTGCCAGCTCGTCAACAGGGGGCGCTTCCATGAACACTGAAGCTTTCTTT
>TRBV18|.|TRBD2|TRBJ2-1
CASSPTSGKYNEQFF
TGTGCCAGCTCACCAACTAGCGGTAAATACAATGAGCAGTTCTTC
>TRBV3-1/TRBV3-2|.|TRBD2|TRBJ2-1
CASSQGEPGGGNEQFF
TGTGCCAGCAGCCAAGGAGAACCGGGGGGGGGCAATGAGCAGTTCTTC
>TRBV19|.|TRBD2|TRBJ2-1
CASSQNSGRTSYNEQFF
TGTGCCAGTAGTCAAAATAGCGGGAGGACGTCCTACAATGAGCAGTTCTTC
>TRBV24-1|.|.|TRBJ2-2
CATSDLNNGELFF
TGTGCCACCAGTGATTTAAATAATGGGGAGCTGTTTTTT
>TRBV27|.|.|TRBJ1-2
CASSSPTANYGYTF
TGTGCCAGCAGTTCCCCGACAGCAAACTATGGCTACACCTTC
>TRBV18|.|TRBD1|TRBJ1-2
CASSPDRGGGSGYTF
TGTGCCAGCTCGCCGGATCGAGGGGGCGGAAGTGGCTACACCTTC
>TRBV12-3/TRBV12-4|.|.|TRBJ2-7
CASSRGGAEQYF
TGTGCCAGCAGTCGCGGTGGGGCCGAGCAGTACTTC
>TRBV6-2/TRBV6-3|.|.|TRBJ1-1
CASSYELLRGVNTEAFF
TGTGCCAGCAGTTACGAGCTCTTGCGGGGGGTGAACACTGAAGCTTTCTTT
>TRBV20-1|.|TRBD1|TRBJ1-2
CSASLVQGVYTF
TGCAGTGCTAGTCTGGTCCAGGGGGTCTACACCTTC
>TRBV18|.|TRBD1|TRBJ2-7
CASSLDRESYEQYF
TGTGCCAGCTCACTGGACAGGGAATCCTACGAGCAGTACTTC
>TRBV5-6|.|TRBD2|TRBJ2-1
CASNEVGGSYNEQFF
TGTGCCAGCAACGAAGTGGGGGGGTCCTACAATGAGCAGTTCTTC
>TRBV12-3/TRBV12-4|.|.|TRBJ1-1
CASSLRGGTEAFF
TGTGCCAGCAGTTTACGAGGGGGCACTGAAGCTTTCTTT